This T cell receptor beta chain was sequenced in a study of Ad26.COV2.S vaccination and SARS-CoV-2 variants. Background on the study: Ad26.COV2.S shots went into the muscle once or twice, 56 days apart.

The treatment: about 20 received Ad26.COV2.S at low or high dose, single or two shots; several received placebo; per-sample allocation not given. Sampling was performed 63 days after the first vaccine or placebo injection. Method: immunoSEQ multiplex PCR; TCRdb's copy keeps in-frame clones and lacks some. The sample carries more than 300,000 clones, around four fifths recorded once. CDR1 and CDR2 from the germline V gene are LGHNA and YNFKEQ. With 0 bases removed from V and 10 bases from J, the gap between germline ends came to 13 bases. This CDR3 has 15 amino acids. This clonotype was obtained from a person aged 18-65 years who received the Ad26.COV2.S COVID-19 vaccine or a placebo. The sample here was peripheral blood, taken in a trial of Ad26.COV2.S vaccine versus placebo. V gene TRBV4-2 combines with J gene TRBJ1-6; D unclear. The CDR3 nucleotides read TGTGCCAGCAGCCAAGATGATAGGTCGGGGTCACCCCTCCACTTT. Its protein product is CASSQDDRSGSPLHF.